Following are 22 T cell receptor beta chains from one sample sequenced in a study of T-cell memory formation after mild COVID-19. Each CDR3 protein gets one entry after TCRdb re-called the 5' RACE reads with MiXCR. The sample has about 140,000 distinct CDR3 sequences; roughly 15% are singletons. Material for sequencing was PBMCs or a T cell subset sorted from them (not recorded which). The receptors originated from an adult woman who had mild COVID-19 (a few samples of this study predate the infection). Cell type and time point are not known.

This clonotype has only a few counts. The gene calls are TRBV5-6 and TRBJ2-2; D might be TRBD1 or TRBD2, each matching 5 bases. The V end lost 4 bases, the J end lost 1 base, and 14 bases lay between the germline ends. Germline values: CDR1 SGHDT, CDR2 YYEEEE. This CDR3 spans 16 amino acids. CDR3 nucleotide sequence: TGTGCCAGCAGCGCCTGGGACCCGGTGAACACCGGGGAGCTGTTTTTT. This sequence encodes CASSAWDPVNTGELFF.

The chain has TRBV3-1 and TRBJ1-1, with 7 bases matching TRBD1. This CDR3 is built from 15 residues. The germline V gene encodes CDR1 LGHDT and CDR2 YNNKEL (reference sequence). J lost 5 bases, V lost 0 bases, and 6 bases had no gene match. The CDR3 region has the DNA TGTGCCAGCAGCCAAGACCAGGGGGTGAGGACTGAAGCTTTCTTT. Translation gives CASSQDQGVRTEAFF.

The genes are TRBV6-5 and TRBJ2-1; possibly TRBD1 for D (6 bases). This CDR3 is 12 amino acids long. Germline V lookup: CDR1 MNHEY, CDR2 SVGAGI. Trimming pared 4 bases from V and 7 bases from J, leaving 8 bases between. In nucleotides, the CDR3 is TGTGCCAGCAGTTGGCAGGGGAATGAGCAGTTCTTC. Protein product: CASSWQGNEQFF.

This clonotype was detected only a few times. The V gene is TRBV5-1, the J gene TRBJ1-1; TRBD1 is a possible D gene (6 bases). The CDR3 runs 15 residues. Deletions cut 4 bases from V and 1 base from J, with 14 bases between. Germline lookup yields CDR1 SGHRS and CDR2 YFSETQ. CDR3: CASSPGTLQNTEAFF. DNA of the CDR3: TGCGCCAGCAGCCCCGGGACATTACAGAACACTGAAGCTTTCTTT.

This rearrangement joins TRBV4-3 to TRBJ1-5; D remains ambiguous. From germline, CDR1 is LGHNA and CDR2 YSLEER. V lost 3 bases and J lost 1, with 10 bases in between. The CDR3 covers 15 residues. DNA for the CDR3: TGCGCCAGCAGCCAGGGGTGGAGGAGCAATCAGCCCCAGCATTTT. Its protein is CASSQGWRSNQPQHF.

This chain uses TRBV7-2 with TRBJ1-2; D remains ambiguous. This CDR3 region has 16 residues. V lost 5 bases to trimming and J lost 5 bases, with 21 bases between them. Germline values: CDR1 SGHTA, CDR2 FQGNSA. Here the CDR3 reads CASSNSSRWPRYGYTF. The CDR3 DNA reads TGTGCCAGCAGCAACTCATCCCGCTGGCCCCGTTATGGCTACACCTTC.

The chain couples TRBV3-1 to TRBJ1-2, with 7 bases that match TRBD1. V gave up 10 bases and J gave up 6 bases; unmatched junction bases: 17. In germline, CDR1 is LGHDT, CDR2 YNNKEL (reference sequence). The CDR3 has 15 residues. This CDR3 is CATQPLQTGRHGYTF. CDR3 DNA: TGTGCCACCCAGCCCCTCCAGACAGGGCGCCATGGCTACACCTTC.

CDR3 sequence reads: CASSEQGAKGTQYF. CDR3 nucleotide sequence: TGTGCCAGCAGCGAACAGGGGGCAAAGGGGACCCAGTACTTC. This rearrangement joins TRBV9 to TRBJ2-5; the match to TRBD1 covers 9 bases. Germline CDR1 SGDLS, CDR2 YYNGEE. The ends lost 3 bases at V and 7 bases at J; junction bases unmatched: 7. The CDR3 has 14 amino acids.

This clonotype was seen only a few times. The chain carries TRBV5-4 and TRBJ2-1; D is perhaps TRBD1 or TRBD2 (5 bases each). V lost 6 bases and J lost 4, with 23 bases in between. The CDR3 loop spans 17 amino acids. Germline assignment: CDR1 SGHNT and CDR2 YYREEE (reference sequence). The CDR3 protein is CASTQRRDGRQYNEQFF. The DNA of the CDR3 is TGTGCCAGCACCCAGCGCAGGGACGGGCGGCAGTACAATGAGCAGTTCTTC.

This chain connects TRBV9 to TRBJ2-2, with a possible D match to TRBD1 (7 bases). V was clipped by 4 bases and J by 4 bases, with 17 bases between them. CDR1 and CDR2 from the germline V gene are SGDLS and YYNGEE. This CDR3 region has 16 residues. The CDR3 DNA reads TGTGCCAGCAGCCCTTTCCAGGGGGGTTCCACCGGGGAGCTGTTTTTT. It translates to CASSPFQGGSTGELFF.

There are a few counts of this clonotype. The rearrangement links TRBV6-6 to TRBJ1-1; no definite D call. The V and J ends lost 7 bases and 5 bases respectively, with 14 bases between them. Looked up from germline, CDR1 is MNHNY and CDR2 is SVGAGI (reference sequence). The CDR3 runs to 13 residues. CDR3 nucleotides: TGTGCCAGCACTTCTTGGGGTGGGACTGAAGCTTTCTTT. This codes for CASTSWGGTEAFF.

The table lists this clonotype with a few counts. The rearrangement joins TRBV15 to TRBJ1-2; D is possibly TRBD1 (5 bases). CDR1 is LNHNV, CDR2 YYDKDF, per germline (reference sequence). Trimming removed 1 base from V and 5 bases from J, with 17 bases in between. CDR3 length equals 16 residues. The CDR3 sequence is CATSRGNRYRSYGYTF. DNA of the CDR3: TGTGCCACCAGCAGAGGGAACAGGTACCGATCTTATGGCTACACCTTC.

This chain joins TRBV7-2 and TRBJ2-3; D is uncertain. CDR3 length: 12 amino acids. Trimming pared 1 base from V and 5 bases from J, leaving 4 bases between. Germline V gives CDR1 SGHTA, CDR2 FQGNSA. In nucleotides, the CDR3 is TGTGCCAGCAGCTTAGACTTAGATACGCAGTATTTT. It encodes CASSLDLDTQYF. Drawing the rest from reference TRBV7-2 and TRBJ2-3, the complete variable domain is GAGVSQSPSNKVTEKGKDVELRCDPISGHTALYWYRQSLGQGLEFLIYFQGNSAPDKSGLPSDRFSAERTGGSVSTLTIQRTQQEDSAVYLCASSLDLDTQYFGPGTRLTVL.

The table lists this clonotype with a few counts. The chain has TRBV5-1 and TRBJ1-2; 9 bases line up with TRBD1. J was trimmed by 8 bases and V by 4 bases; bases with no gene match: 6. The CDR3 extends over 13 amino acids. In germline, CDR1 is SGHRS, CDR2 YFSETQ. The CDR3 coding sequence is TGCGCCAGCAGCCTTGGGGACAGGGACGGCTACACCTTC. It yields the protein CASSLGDRDGYTF.

The chain is built from TRBV24-1 and TRBJ2-7, with a possible D match to TRBD2 (5 bases). The germline V gene has CDR1 KGHDR and CDR2 SFDVKD. This CDR3 is built from 13 residues. V dropped 4 bases and J dropped 9 bases, with 15 bases sitting between them. CDR3 sequence (DNA): TGTGCCACCAGTGACTCCAGCTGGGCGGGGCAGTACTTC. Protein product: CATSDSSWAGQYF.

This chain connects TRBV12-3 or TRBV12-4 to TRBJ2-7; D possibly corresponds to TRBD2 (5 bases). CDR3 size: 13 residues. V shed 1 base and J shed 3 bases, with 7 bases lying between them. The CDR3 reads CASSLVAGYEQYF. CDR3 DNA sequence: TGTGCCAGCAGTTTAGTCGCGGGCTACGAGCAGTACTTC.

This clonotype has ten or more counts. The chain is built from TRBV9 and TRBJ2-1; D might be TRBD2 (5 bases). V lost 4 bases and J lost 2, with 13 bases in between. The CDR3 loop spans 15 amino acids. Germline V CDR1 and CDR2: SGDLS, YYNGEE. The chain's CDR3 is CASSTGTLAYNEQFF. The DNA for the CDR3 is TGTGCCAGCAGCACGGGAACTCTCGCCTACAATGAGCAGTTCTTC.

This chain joins TRBV6-6 and TRBJ2-1; TRBD2 aligns across 16 bases. Germline V gene sequence: CDR1 MNHNY, CDR2 SVGAGI (reference sequence). J lost 6 bases, V lost 10 bases, and 3 bases had no gene match. This CDR3 is built from 14 residues. In DNA, the CDR3 is TGTGCCACCGGGACTAGCGGGGGGGGCAATGAGCAGTTCTTC. Its translation: CATGTSGGGNEQFF.

This clonotype has at least ten counts. This chain links TRBV12-3 or TRBV12-4 with TRBJ2-2, with a possible D match to TRBD2 (6 bases). The CDR3 runs to 14 residues. V was trimmed by 5 bases and J by 7 bases, leaving 14 bases between them. CDR3 in DNA: TGTGCCAGCAGTGAGACTAGTGGCGGCGGGGAGCTGTTTTTT. It codes for CASSETSGGGELFF.

The rearrangement uses TRBV11-2 and TRBJ2-5, with 11 bases aligning to TRBD2. The CDR3 loop spans 16 amino acids. Germline V gene lookup returns CDR1 SGHAT and CDR2 FQNNGV. V was clipped by 5 bases and J by 2 bases; unmatched bases: 7. In nucleotides, the CDR3 is TGTGCCAGCAGCCCCCTAGCGGGGGGCCCTCAAGAGACCCAGTACTTC. Protein sequence: CASSPLAGGPQETQYF.

The chain combines TRBV10-3 with TRBJ1-6, with D perhaps matching TRBD1 (5 bases). The CDR3 has 15 amino acids. Germline CDR1 and CDR2: ENHRY and SYGVKD. The ends were cut back, 7 bases at V and 8 bases at J, with 18 bases in the middle. The CDR3 region is CAITKGAPADSPLHF. DNA of the CDR3: TGTGCCATCACCAAAGGGGCCCCGGCGGATTCACCCCTCCACTTT.

The rearrangement uses TRBV9 and TRBJ2-3, with TRBD2 matching over 8 bases. Germline trimming cut 0 bases from V and 1 base from J; bases unmatched to any gene: 4. Germline CDR1 is SGDLS and CDR2 is YYNGEE. The CDR3 loop spans 16 amino acids. Here the CDR3 reads CASSVGSGSGTDTQYF. Written as DNA, the CDR3 is TGTGCCAGCAGCGTAGGGAGCGGGAGCGGCACAGATACGCAGTATTTT.